A single sample is the source of the 18 T cell receptor beta chains below, sequenced in a study of T cells in Graves' hyperthyroidism and ophthalmopathy. Amplification of TCR beta CDR3 regions was performed using RNA transcripts as template. HTBI primers were used for first-round RT-PCR of the TCR CDR3. In TCRdb, the multiplex PCR reads were re-called with MiXCR into one record per CDR3 protein. The sample carries 250,000 to 400,000 distinct CDR3 sequences, around 13% recorded once. Sequencing was carried out using blood. Receptor source: a woman aged 40 to 50 with Graves' ophthalmopathy.

This clonotype was seen ten or more times. The chain joins TRBV28 to TRBJ1-2; 7 positions match TRBD1. With 6 bases clipped from V and 8 bases from J, the junction kept 9 bases outside the gene matches. CDR1 and CDR2 from the germline V gene are MDHEN and SYDVKM. The CDR3 sequence is 13 residues long. CDR3 bases: TGTGCCAGCAGCGACAGGGCAGCGCGCGGCTACACCTTC. Its protein is CASSDRAARGYTF.

The chain links TRBV28 to TRBJ2-2; TRBD1 matches at 11 bases. CDR3 length equals 13 residues. Germline assignment: CDR1 MDHEN and CDR2 SYDVKM. V lost 8 bases and J lost 13; bases outside the gene matches: 9. The DNA of the CDR3 is TGTGCCAGCGTAAGGACAGGGGGCTTTAGGCTGTTTTTT. It specifies CASVRTGGFRLFF.

This clonotype was counted at least ten times. The rearrangement links TRBV6-1 to TRBJ2-7, with 9 bases matching TRBD1. V dropped 0 bases and J dropped 4; count of bases not matched to a gene: 7. The length of the CDR3 is 16 residues. Germline CDR1 reads MNHNS; CDR2 reads SASEGT. The CDR3 DNA reads as TGTGCCAGCAGTGAAGCCCTAGGACAGGGGTCGTACGAGCAGTACTTC. Amino acids: CASSEALGQGSYEQYF.

The chain joins TRBV18 to TRBJ1-6; D unresolved. This CDR3 comprises 16 residues. Trimming shortened V by 3 bases and J by 5 bases, and 14 bases separated the two germline ends. Germline V gives CDR1 KGHSH, CDR2 LQKENI. CDR3 nucleotide sequence: TGTGCCAGCTCACCCGCCGACGCACGAAATAATTCACCCCTCCACTTT. Its translation: CASSPADARNNSPLHF.

This clonotype appeared a few times. The chain is built from TRBV5-4 and TRBJ2-7; possibly TRBD1 for D (6 bases). Germline assignment: CDR1 SGHNT and CDR2 YYREEE (reference sequence). The V end was cut by 4 bases, the J end by 6 bases, with 14 bases between. The CDR3 has 13 amino acids. The CDR3, as DNA: TGTGCCAGCAGCCCGCGGACAGTAGGCGAGCAGTACTTC. Translating gives CASSPRTVGEQYF.

This clonotype was observed a few times. This chain joins TRBV5-4 and TRBJ1-1; D call uncertain. V was pared by 4 bases and J by 10 bases, with 17 bases between. The CDR3 sequence is 13 residues long. CDR1 and CDR2 from the germline V gene are SGHNT and YYREEE (reference sequence). The CDR3: CASSQRPGVVAFF. CDR3 in DNA: TGTGCCAGCAGCCAGAGGCCTGGGGTCGTAGCTTTCTTT.

This clonotype has ten or more counts. V and J are TRBV6-1 and TRBJ1-5; 8 bases are a match to TRBD1. The germline gives CDR1 MNHNS, CDR2 SASEGT. The CDR3 runs to 15 residues. With 8 bases clipped from V and 3 bases from J, the junction kept 9 bases outside the gene matches. CDR3 nucleotides: TGTGCCAGCGGCAGGGACAGGTCCCCCAATCAGCCCCAGCATTTT. This sequence encodes CASGRDRSPNQPQHF.

This clonotype was counted only a few times. V usage is TRBV12-3 or TRBV12-4 and J usage is TRBJ1-2; the D is unclear. The CDR3 is 13 amino acids. V was clipped by 2 bases and J by 8 bases, with 12 bases between them. The CDR3 spells CASSLTGLKGYTF. CDR3 DNA sequence: TGTGCCAGCAGTTTAACGGGCCTAAAGGGCTACACCTTC.

At least ten counts were recorded for this clonotype. The rearrangement uses TRBV28 and TRBJ2-2; D might be TRBD1 (5 bases). Germline V gene data show CDR1 as MDHEN and CDR2 as SYDVKM. The CDR3 loop spans 14 amino acids. Trimming took off 2 bases at V and 3 bases at J, with 7 bases between the two ends. The CDR3 coding sequence is TGTGCCAGCAGTTTAGTAGGGGACACCGGGGAGCTGTTTTTT. Residues: CASSLVGDTGELFF.

There are many counts of this clonotype. The rearrangement uses TRBV28 and TRBJ1-1, with no clear D. The CDR3 has 11 residues. V lost 2 bases to trimming and J lost 5 bases, with 3 bases between them. Germline V gene sequence: CDR1 MDHEN, CDR2 SYDVKM. The CDR3 region has the DNA TGTGCCAGCAGTTTACGTACTGAAGCTTTCTTT. Protein: CASSLRTEAFF.

This clonotype was counted ten times or more. This chain joins TRBV30 and TRBJ1-5; D is undetermined. Trimming stripped 2 bases from V and 4 bases from J, with 9 bases between. This CDR3 has 13 amino acids. CDR1 and CDR2 from the germline V gene are GTSNPN and SVGIG (reference sequence). Written as DNA, the CDR3 is TGTGCCTGGAGTCCAGACGGGAATCAGCCCCAGCATTTT. Its protein product is CAWSPDGNQPQHF.

The V call is TRBV12-3 or TRBV12-4, the J call TRBJ1-3; D is unclear. The CDR3 is made up of 11 amino acids. V lost 7 bases, J lost 4 bases, and 5 bases lay in between. DNA of the CDR3: TGTGCCAGCACGGACGGAAACACCATATATTTT. Amino acids: CASTDGNTIYF.

This clonotype appeared many times. The chain links TRBV29-1 to TRBJ1-1; no definite D call. V lost 4 bases to trimming and J lost 6 bases, with 12 bases between them. Germline CDR1 reads SQVTM; CDR2 reads ANQGSEA. The CDR3 has 12 amino acids. The CDR3 spells CSVGALGSEAFF. DNA for the CDR3: TGCAGCGTTGGGGCACTAGGGTCTGAAGCTTTCTTT.

This clonotype came up a few times. J is TRBJ2-7 and V is TRBV18; D is unclear. V lost 10 bases and J 6 bases, leaving 16 bases between the germline ends. Germline CDR1 is KGHSH and CDR2 is LQKENI. The CDR3 sequence is 12 residues long. CDR3 sequence (DNA): TGTGCCACCACCAAGGACCGAGTCGAGCAGTACTTC. Amino acids: CATTKDRVEQYF.

This clonotype came up a few times. The CDR3, as DNA: TGTGCCAGCAGGGGGTGGGGGCCCGGCACTGAAGCTTTCTTT. Translating gives CASRGWGPGTEAFF. The chain is built from TRBV5-6 and TRBJ1-1; possibly TRBD1 for D (6 bases). CDR1 SGHDT and CDR2 YYEEEE come from the germline V gene. The V and J ends lost 5 bases and 4 bases respectively, with 15 bases between them. The CDR3 loop spans 14 amino acids.

In this sample, this clonotype turned up many times. The J gene is TRBJ2-5, the V gene TRBV7-2; 12 bases are shared with TRBD1. The germline CDR1 and CDR2 sequences are SGHTA and FQGNSA. The ends lost 1 base at V and 9 bases at J; junction bases unmatched: 9. This CDR3 comprises 16 residues. Here the CDR3 DNA reads TGTGCCAGCAGCTTAGGGGGGACAGGGGGCCCACCGTCCCAGTACTTC. This encodes CASSLGGTGGPPSQYF.

The genes are TRBV9 and TRBJ1-6; D remains unclear. The germline V gene has CDR1 SGDLS and CDR2 YYNGEE. Between the trimmed V and J ends, which lost 3 bases and 7 bases, there was a span of 14 bases. The length of the CDR3 is 15 residues. The CDR3 bases are TGTGCCAGCAGCGACCACCTTACTGAAAATTCACCCCTCCACTTT. This encodes CASSDHLTENSPLHF. Complete variable domain (other parts from reference TRBV9 and TRBJ1-6): DSGVTQTPKHLITATGQRVTLRCSPRSGDLSVYWYQQSLDQGLQFLIQYYNGEERAKGNILERFSAQQFPDLHSELNLSSLELGDSALYFCASSDHLTENSPLHFGNGTRLTVT.

The V call is TRBV25-1, the J call TRBJ2-5; possibly TRBD2 for D (6 bases). The CDR3 has 16 amino acids. The V gene lost 1 base and the J gene lost 2 bases, with 14 bases spanning the gap. Germline lookup yields CDR1 MGHDK and CDR2 SYGVNS. The CDR3 sequence: CASSESTSPPQETQYF. The CDR3 nucleotides are TGTGCCAGCAGTGAATCCACTAGCCCACCTCAAGAGACCCAGTACTTC.